The source of this T cell receptor beta chain is a study of blood T cell repertoires in COVID-19. Study-level background: Sources were T cells, B-cell-depleted T cells, or PBMCs; the material itself was cDNA or gDNA.

Authors' methods: Cell counts per sample came from amplifying reference gene primers. TCRdb's copy holds only in-frame clones and misses some; the assay was immunoSEQ multiplex PCR. The DNA gave D and trimming, while V, J and clone size come from that table. The top ten clones hold less than 3.5% of a sample with over 200,000 clones, around 90% of them seen once. The CDR3 length is 15 residues. The germline V gene has CDR1 MDHEN and CDR2 SYDVKM. With V trimmed by 5 bases and J by 6 bases, 10 bases remained unmatched. Specimen: peripheral blood. The chain joins TRBV28 to TRBJ2-1; 7 nucleotides line up with TRBD1. The TCR originated in a man aged 25-45 years with COVID-19, enrolled during active disease. The CDR3 DNA is TGTGCCAGCAGTACCACCGGGACAGACCTCAATGAGCAGTTCTTC. Residues: CASSTTGTDLNEQFF.